These 32 T cell receptor beta chains share one sample of origin, sequenced in a study of regulatory T cells in long-lasting Graves disease. Researchers made TCR beta libraries by using iRepertoire HTBI primers and running Arm-PCR on CDR3 regions. TCRdb re-analysed the multiplex PCR reads in MiXCR, keeping a single row per CDR3 protein. The table lists a few hundred thousand distinct CDR3 sequences, roughly a quarter of them singletons. Time point noted: persistent/refractory GD, antithyroid drugs over 5 years with positive TRAb. The TCR library was made from RNA extracted from PBMCs. The sample consisted of peripheral blood mononuclear cells (PBMCs), taken when the disease was refractory, from a patient treated with antithyroid drugs. These receptors were taken from a female donor with Graves disease.

For this clonotype: At one end, the junction sequence differs from germline, possibly due to a read error. V is TRBV29-1 and J is TRBJ2-5; 13 positions agree with TRBD2. CDR1 and CDR2 from the germline V gene are SQVTM and ANQGSEA. The CDR3 runs 18 residues. DNA of the CDR3: TGCAGCATTGAAGAGTATTCTGTTGGGACTAGCGGGATGGAGACCCAGTACTTC. This sequence encodes CSIEEYSVGTSGMETQYF. The complete variable domain, with remaining parts taken from reference TRBV29-1 and TRBJ2-5, reads SAVISQKPSRDICQRGTSLTIQCQVDSQVTMMFWYRQQPGQSLTLIATANQGSEATYESGFVIDKFPISRPNLTFSTLTVSNMSPEDSSIYLCSIEEYSVGTSGMETQYFGPGTRLLVL.

The V call is TRBV20-1, the J call TRBJ2-6, with 7 positions matching TRBD1. The CDR3 consists of 18 residues. From germline, CDR1 is DFQATT and CDR2 SNEGSKA (reference sequence). V shed 5 bases, J shed 0 bases, and the junction held 13 bases outside the gene matches. The chain's CDR3 is CSALTLGQDFSGANVLTF. The CDR3 DNA is TGCAGTGCTCTGACCCTAGGACAGGATTTCTCTGGGGCCAACGTCCTGACTTTC.

The chain carries TRBV19 and TRBJ2-2; no firm D call. The V end lost 2 bases, the J end lost 1 base, and 5 bases lay between the germline ends. Germline values: CDR1 LNHDA, CDR2 SQIVND (reference sequence). The CDR3 contains 14 residues. As DNA, the CDR3 is TGTGCCAGTAGTATACAGCGGAACACCGGGGAGCTGTTTTTT. Protein: CASSIQRNTGELFF.

There are a few counts of this clonotype. V gene TRBV6-1 combines with J gene TRBJ2-6; TRBD1 agrees at 8 bases. CDR3 length: 16 residues. CDR1 and CDR2 (germline): MNHNS, SASEGT. V lost 6 bases, J lost 2 bases, and 6 bases stayed unmatched. CDR3 DNA: TGTGCCAGCAGCTGGACAGGGATTACTGGGGCCAACGTCCTGACTTTC. Its translation is CASSWTGITGANVLTF.

This clonotype was picked up many times. The J gene is TRBJ2-7, the V gene TRBV15; D may be TRBD2 (5 bases). V was trimmed by 1 base and J by 6 bases, leaving 10 bases between them. Germline CDR1 reads LNHNV; CDR2 reads YYDKDF (reference sequence). The CDR3 length is 13 residues. The DNA of the CDR3 is TGTGCCACCAGCAGAGCTTCCGGGGTCGAGCAGTACTTC. Protein sequence: CATSRASGVEQYF.

This clonotype was seen a handful of times. The chain carries TRBV2 and TRBJ1-3; 8 bases agree with TRBD1. Germline V CDR1 and CDR2: SNHLY, FYNNEI. The CDR3 runs to 13 residues. V was clipped by 4 bases and J by 4 bases; unmatched bases: 0. CDR3 DNA sequence: TGTGCCAGCAGTGGGGACAGGGGAAACACCATATATTTT. Translating gives CASSGDRGNTIYF.

This clonotype was detected a few times. The chain combines TRBV3-1 with TRBJ1-6; no clear D gene. Looked up from germline, CDR1 is LGHDT and CDR2 is YNNKEL (reference sequence). The V gene lost 0 bases and the J gene lost 9 bases, with 6 bases spanning the gap. The CDR3 is 13 residues long. Here the CDR3 reads CASSQDPGSPLHF. The CDR3 DNA reads as TGTGCCAGCAGCCAAGATCCGGGTTCACCCCTCCACTTT.

This clonotype was observed at least ten times. The chain couples TRBV2 to TRBJ2-7; D remains ambiguous. The germline V and J ends were trimmed by 2 bases and 12 bases, with 20 bases remaining between them. Looked up from germline, CDR1 is SNHLY and CDR2 is FYNNEI. The CDR3 has 14 amino acids. DNA for the CDR3: TGTGCCAGCAGTGAACTGTGGCAGGTGAAGCCGCCGTACTTC. This sequence encodes CASSELWQVKPPYF.

This clonotype was seen a few times. The chain carries TRBV14 and TRBJ2-7; tentatively, D is TRBD2 (6 bases). The CDR3 length is 17 residues. CDR1 and CDR2 (germline): SGHDN, FVKESK. Trimming removed 5 bases at V and 0 bases at J, with 20 bases between. The CDR3 spells CASSTKPSSGRSYEQYF. The CDR3, as DNA: TGTGCCAGCAGCACGAAGCCTAGTAGCGGCCGCTCCTACGAGCAGTACTTC.

The chain combines TRBV7-9 with TRBJ2-7; 7 bases map to TRBD1. This CDR3 comprises 14 residues. V was pared by 5 bases and J by 2 bases, with 6 bases of the junction left unmatched. The V gene's germline CDR1 is SEHNR and CDR2 FQNEAQ (reference sequence). This CDR3 reads CASSQRQGTYEQYF. The CDR3 DNA is TGTGCCAGCAGCCAAAGACAGGGAACCTACGAGCAGTACTTC.

The rearrangement uses TRBV30 and TRBJ1-1, with 7 bases matching TRBD1. The CDR3 extends over 16 amino acids. V shed 5 bases and J 5 bases; nucleotides not matched to a gene: 17. Germline assignment: CDR1 GTSNPN and CDR2 SVGIG (reference sequence). CDR3 nucleotides: TGTGCCTGGGATCCGGGACAGCCGGGTTCGTGGACTGAAGCTTTCTTT. This codes for CAWDPGQPGSWTEAFF.

This clonotype occurred a few times. The V and J genes are TRBV7-3 and TRBJ2-7, with 7 bases identical to TRBD1. V was pared by 5 bases and J by 0 bases, with 19 bases of the junction left unmatched. This CDR3 spans 19 amino acids. CDR1 is SGHTA, CDR2 FQGTGA, per germline. CDR3 bases: TGTGCCAGCAGCCTCCTCTCCGGGGCAGGGGGAAAAAGCTCCTACGAGCAGTACTTC. Its protein product is CASSLLSGAGGKSSYEQYF.

V usage is TRBV24-1 and J usage is TRBJ1-4, with D maybe TRBD1 (6 bases). The CDR3 spans 17 residues. The V end was cut by 12 bases, the J end by 3 bases, with 25 bases between. Looked up from germline, CDR1 is KGHDR and CDR2 is SFDVKD. CDR3 sequence (DNA): TGTGCCGCCACCGACGCTGATGGGGGGCACGCTAATGAAAAACTGTTTTTT. It translates to CAATDADGGHANEKLFF.

This clonotype was found many times. DNA of the CDR3: TGTGCCAGCAGCCCAAGGACAGGGAGGTCCTATGGCGGGAGGAGGGAGACCCAGTACTTC. Its protein product is CASSPRTGRSYGGRRETQYF. The chain has TRBV7-8 and TRBJ2-5, with D perhaps being TRBD1 or TRBD2 (8 bases each). The germline V and J ends were trimmed by 5 bases and 5 bases, with 33 bases remaining between them. Looked up from germline, CDR1 is SGHVS and CDR2 is FQNEAQ. This CDR3 region has 20 residues. The variable domain in full, with the rest retrieved from reference TRBV7-8 and TRBJ2-5, is GAGVSQSPRYKVAKRGQDVALRCDPISGHVSLFWYQQALGQGPEFLTYFQNEAQLDKSGLPSDRFFAERPEGSVSTLKIQRTQQEDSAVYLCASSPRTGRSYGGRRETQYFGPGTRLLVL.

The rearrangement links TRBV6-1 to TRBJ2-5; 8 bases align to TRBD2. TRBJ2-1 matches the DNA end more closely, so the J call is doubtful. Germline V gene data show CDR1 as MNHNS and CDR2 as SASEGT. This CDR3 is 14 amino acids long. CDR3 loop: CASSPEREWDEQFF. For the CDR3, the DNA is TGTGCCAGCAGTCCGGAGCGGGAGTGGGATGAGCAGTTCTTC.

The chain recombines TRBV4-1 with TRBJ2-2; 9 bases are shared with TRBD2. The CDR3 length is 16 residues. Germline values: CDR1 MGHRA, CDR2 YSYEKL. V gave up 4 bases and J gave up 5 bases; unmatched junction bases: 8. The CDR3 loop is CASSPRAGGWTGELFF. For the CDR3, the DNA is TGCGCCAGCAGCCCCCGGGCGGGAGGGTGGACCGGGGAGCTGTTTTTT.

This clonotype was observed a handful of times. This chain's CDR3 is CASSPRGAPNTEAFF. In nucleotides, the CDR3 is TGCGCCAGCAGCCCCAGGGGAGCCCCTAACACTGAAGCTTTCTTT. This chain links TRBV5-1 with TRBJ1-1; weak D call: TRBD1 (6 bases). This CDR3 spans 15 amino acids. Trimming removed 4 bases at V and 2 bases at J, with 15 bases between. Germline lookup yields CDR1 SGHRS and CDR2 YFSETQ.

CDR3 in DNA: TGCGCCAGCAGCCAAGCCCGGGACGGATACTACGAGCAGTACTTC. Protein: CASSQARDGYYEQYF. The chain has TRBV4-1 and TRBJ2-7; D is perhaps TRBD1 or TRBD2 (5 bases each). Looked up from germline, CDR1 is MGHRA and CDR2 is YSYEKL. V lost 1 base, J lost 3 bases, and 13 bases lay in between. The CDR3 contains 15 residues.

This clonotype was seen repeatedly, ten times or more. V gene TRBV2 combines with J gene TRBJ2-7; 9 bases match TRBD1. The CDR3 covers 14 residues. The germline V gene encodes CDR1 SNHLY and CDR2 FYNNEI. V was pared by 6 bases and J by 3 bases, with 6 bases of the junction left unmatched. CDR3 in amino acids: CASRKQGAGYEQYF. In DNA form, the CDR3 reads TGTGCCAGCAGGAAACAGGGGGCCGGCTACGAGCAGTACTTC.

The chain carries TRBV6-9 and TRBJ2-7, with 9 bases identical to TRBD2. This CDR3 contains 15 residues. Losses at the gene ends were 3 bases for V and 4 bases for J; bases not matched to a gene: 7. The V gene's germline CDR1 is MNHGY and CDR2 SVAAGI. The CDR3: CASSYSPSGIYEQYF. CDR3 bases: TGTGCCAGCAGTTACTCCCCTAGCGGGATTTACGAGCAGTACTTC.

This clonotype has at least ten counts. The chain links TRBV11-2 to TRBJ2-7; D unclear. The CDR3 has 14 amino acids. Per germline, CDR1 SGHAT and CDR2 FQNNGV. V dropped 5 bases and J dropped 3 bases, with 14 bases sitting between them. The CDR3 here is CASSPEWANYEQYF. The CDR3 bases are TGTGCCAGCAGCCCCGAGTGGGCCAACTACGAGCAGTACTTC.

The genes are TRBV20-1 and TRBJ2-3; D might be TRBD2 (6 bases). V dropped 6 bases and J dropped 5 bases, with 18 bases sitting between them. The germline CDR1 and CDR2 sequences are DFQATT and SNEGSKA (reference sequence). CDR3 length: 14 amino acids. In DNA form, the CDR3 reads TGCAGTGCCACCACTCGGCACGGGGGAGATACGCAGTATTTT. Its protein is CSATTRHGGDTQYF.

The chain couples TRBV20-1 to TRBJ1-1; 9 bases are a match to TRBD1. This CDR3 is 12 amino acids long. Germline CDR1 is DFQATT and CDR2 is SNEGSKA (reference sequence). The J segment lost 8 bases and the V segment lost 4 bases, leaving 5 bases of the junction unmatched. The CDR3 protein is CSANRDRVEAFF. The CDR3 nucleotides read TGCAGTGCTAACCGGGACAGGGTGGAAGCTTTCTTT.

About this clonotype: A read error may explain this, as a much larger clone is one base away. The rearrangement uses TRBV6-1 and TRBJ1-2, with D tentatively TRBD1 (5 bases). CDR1 and CDR2 (germline): MNHNS, SASEGT. This CDR3 region has 18 residues. Trimming removed 5 bases from V and 0 bases from J, with 22 bases in between. CDR3 amino acids: CASSHSSAGGSPNYGYTF. In DNA form, the CDR3 reads TGTGCCAGCAGTCACAGTTCGGCGGGGGGGAGTCCTAACTATGGCTACACCTTC.

This clonotype was observed a few times. The chain employs TRBV9 and TRBJ1-2, with D hard to call. V lost 4 bases to trimming and J lost 3 bases, with 13 bases between them. Germline assignment: CDR1 SGDLS and CDR2 YYNGEE. CDR3 length: 14 amino acids. The DNA of the CDR3 is TGTGCCAGCAGCCCGTCAGGTCGTGACTATGGCTACACCTTC. Its protein is CASSPSGRDYGYTF.

In this sample, this clonotype turned up a few times. V and J are TRBV7-8 and TRBJ2-7, with TRBD2 identical over 10 bases. The CDR3 consists of 18 residues. Germline assignment: CDR1 SGHVS and CDR2 FQNEAQ. The trim removed 5 bases at V and 2 bases at J, leaving 15 bases unmatched. CDR3 bases: TGTGCCAGCAGCCCGAGTCCTGCTAGCGGGAGAAATACCTACGAGCAGTACTTC. The encoded protein is CASSPSPASGRNTYEQYF.

This clonotype has just one count. The rearrangement joins TRBV20-1 to TRBJ2-7, with 13 bases lining up with TRBD2. The germline CDR1 and CDR2 sequences are DFQATT and SNEGSKA (reference sequence). Trimming cost V 5 bases and J 4 bases; bases outside gene matches: 17. The CDR3 has 18 amino acids. CDR3 sequence (DNA): TGCAGTGCTTACCAAAACGGACTAGCGGGAGTACCTCCGTACGAGCAGTACTTC. It is translated as CSAYQNGLAGVPPYEQYF.

The CDR3 DNA reads TGTGCCAGCAGCTTGACAGGGAGAGAAACAGATACGCAGTATTTT. Amino acids: CASSLTGRETDTQYF. V gene TRBV5-6 combines with J gene TRBJ2-3; maybe TRBD1 (6 bases). Trimming cost V 1 base and J 3 bases, with 12 bases left between them. Looked up from germline, CDR1 is SGHDT and CDR2 is YYEEEE. The CDR3 has 15 amino acids.

V is TRBV27 and J is TRBJ1-6; maybe TRBD1 (5 bases). From germline, CDR1 is MNHEY and CDR2 SMNVEV (reference sequence). Trimming took off 6 bases at V and 5 bases at J, with 11 bases between the two ends. CDR3 size: 14 residues. CDR3 loop: CASSAGTHNSPLHF. As DNA, the CDR3 is TGTGCCAGCAGCGCCGGGACTCATAATTCACCCCTCCACTTT.

This clonotype came up many times. V gene TRBV28 combines with J gene TRBJ1-1; perhaps TRBD1 as D (6 bases). Germline CDR1 is MDHEN and CDR2 is SYDVKM. V lost 7 bases, J lost 2 bases, and 20 bases lay in between. The CDR3 loop spans 16 amino acids. The CDR3 nucleotides are TGTGCCAGCACCGAGATCAGGGGTTACCTTAACACTGAAGCTTTCTTT. Its protein is CASTEIRGYLNTEAFF.

The chain couples TRBV14 to TRBJ2-7, with 7 bases identical to TRBD2. Germline CDR1 and CDR2: SGHDN and FVKESK. The length of the CDR3 is 15 residues. V shed 3 bases, J shed 4 bases, and the junction held 9 bases outside the gene matches. The CDR3 loop reads CASSHRLAGSYEQYF. CDR3 sequence (DNA): TGTGCCAGCAGCCACAGACTAGCTGGGTCTTACGAGCAGTACTTC.

A remark on this clonotype: With a much larger clone just one base away, this may be a read error. The genes are TRBV2 and TRBJ1-3; D ambiguous. Trimming removed 6 bases from V and 3 bases from J, with 6 bases in between. The CDR3 extends over 12 amino acids. Per the germline V gene, CDR1 is SNHLY and CDR2 is FYNNEI. Here the CDR3 DNA reads TGTGCCAGCAGGGACGTTGGAAACACCATATATTTT. This codes for CASRDVGNTIYF.